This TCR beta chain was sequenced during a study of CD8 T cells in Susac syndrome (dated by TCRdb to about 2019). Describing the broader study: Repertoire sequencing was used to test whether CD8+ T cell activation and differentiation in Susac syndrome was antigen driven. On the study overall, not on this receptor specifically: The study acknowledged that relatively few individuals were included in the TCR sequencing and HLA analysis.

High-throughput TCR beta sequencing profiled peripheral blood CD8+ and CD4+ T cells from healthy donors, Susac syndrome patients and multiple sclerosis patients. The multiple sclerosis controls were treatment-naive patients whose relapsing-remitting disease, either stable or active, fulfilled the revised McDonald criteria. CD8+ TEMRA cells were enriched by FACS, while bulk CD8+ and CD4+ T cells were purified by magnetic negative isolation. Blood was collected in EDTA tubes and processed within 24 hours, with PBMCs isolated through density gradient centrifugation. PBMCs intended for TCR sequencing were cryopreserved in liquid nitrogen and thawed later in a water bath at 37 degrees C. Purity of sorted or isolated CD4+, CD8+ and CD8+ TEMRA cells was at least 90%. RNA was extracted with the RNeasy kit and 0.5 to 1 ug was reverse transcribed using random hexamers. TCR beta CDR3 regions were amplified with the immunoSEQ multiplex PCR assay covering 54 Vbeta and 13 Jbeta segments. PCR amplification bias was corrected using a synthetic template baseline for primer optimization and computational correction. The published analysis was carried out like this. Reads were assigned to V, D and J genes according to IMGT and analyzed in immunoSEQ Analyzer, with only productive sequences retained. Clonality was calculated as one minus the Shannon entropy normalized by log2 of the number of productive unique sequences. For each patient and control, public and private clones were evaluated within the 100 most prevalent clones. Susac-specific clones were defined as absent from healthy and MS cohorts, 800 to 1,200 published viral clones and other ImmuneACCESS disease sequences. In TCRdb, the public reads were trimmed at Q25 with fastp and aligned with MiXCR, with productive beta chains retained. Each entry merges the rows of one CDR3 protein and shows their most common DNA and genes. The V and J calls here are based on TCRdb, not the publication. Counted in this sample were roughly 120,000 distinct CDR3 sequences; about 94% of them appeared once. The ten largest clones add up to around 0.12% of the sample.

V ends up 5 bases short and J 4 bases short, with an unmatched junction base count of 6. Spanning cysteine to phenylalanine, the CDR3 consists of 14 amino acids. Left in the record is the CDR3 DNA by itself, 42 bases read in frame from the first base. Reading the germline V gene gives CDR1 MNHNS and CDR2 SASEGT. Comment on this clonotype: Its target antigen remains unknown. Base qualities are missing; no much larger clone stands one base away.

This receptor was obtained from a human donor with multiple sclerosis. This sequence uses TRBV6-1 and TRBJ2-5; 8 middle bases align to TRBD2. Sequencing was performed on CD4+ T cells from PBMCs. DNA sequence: TGTGCCAGCAGTCCCGGGACTAGTATAGAGACCCAGTACTTC. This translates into CASSPGTSIETQYF.